This TCR beta chain was profiled in a study of early T cells in non-severe SARS-CoV-2 infection. Study-level information: Chains were not paired, and sequencing was done on bulk RNA from unsorted whole blood.

Germline V gives CDR1 SGHAT, CDR2 FQNNGV. The CDR3 runs 16 residues. The J segment lost 2 bases and the V segment lost 1 base, leaving 3 bases of the junction unmatched. Study-level results: Matching against VDJdb likely underestimated virus-specific expansions, favoring anti-spike CD8.

This clonotype has ten or more counts. The antigen remains unidentified. cDNA molecules, individually, were tagged with unique molecular identifiers. TCRdb used MiXCR to reprocess the 5' RACE reads, holding one entry per CDR3 protein. Found here are approximately 70,000 distinct CDR3 sequences, 3.5% to 6% of them singletons; the top ten hold 3% to 4.5%. The sequence derives from an adult who was a healthcare worker with PCR-confirmed SARS-CoV-2 infection or an uninfected control (not recorded which). The donor label of this sample is uncertain. Sample: whole blood, taken at baseline. The gene calls are TRBV11-2 and TRBJ2-3; 10 nucleotides match TRBD2. The CDR3 protein is CASSLATSGATDTQYF. CDR3 nucleotide sequence: TGTGCCAGCAGCTTAGCCACTAGCGGGGCCACAGATACGCAGTATTTT. The full variable domain, its missing parts supplied by reference TRBV11-2 and TRBJ2-3, is EAGVAQSPRYKIIEKRQSVAFWCNPISGHATLYWYQQILGQGPKLLIQFQNNGVVDDSQLPKDRFSAERLKGVDSTLKIQPAKLEDSAVYLCASSLATSGATDTQYFGPGTRLTVL.